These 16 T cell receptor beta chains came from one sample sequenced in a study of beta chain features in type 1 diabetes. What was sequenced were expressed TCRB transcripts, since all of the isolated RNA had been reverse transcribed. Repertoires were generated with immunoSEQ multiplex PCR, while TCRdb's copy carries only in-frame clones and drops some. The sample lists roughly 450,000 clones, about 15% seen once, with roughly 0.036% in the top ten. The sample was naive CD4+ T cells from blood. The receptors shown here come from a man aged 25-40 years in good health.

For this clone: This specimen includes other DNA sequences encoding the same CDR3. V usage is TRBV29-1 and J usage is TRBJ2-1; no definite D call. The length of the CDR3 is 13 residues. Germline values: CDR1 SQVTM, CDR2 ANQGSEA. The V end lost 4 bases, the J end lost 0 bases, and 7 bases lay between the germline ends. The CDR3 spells CSVGLGSYNEQFF. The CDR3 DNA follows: TGCAGCGTTGGGCTGGGCTCCTACAATGAGCAGTTCTTC.

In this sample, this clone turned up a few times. The CDR3 DNA reads as TGCAGCGCTGTAAGAGGGACAGCGCAAGAGACCCAGTACTTC. Amino acid sequence: CSAVRGTAQETQYF. This chain uses TRBV29-1 with TRBJ2-5; 7 bases fit TRBD1. The CDR3 contains 14 residues. V lost 7 bases to trimming and J lost 2 bases; unmatched junction nucleotides: 10. CDR1 and CDR2 from the germline V gene are SQVTM and ANQGSEA.

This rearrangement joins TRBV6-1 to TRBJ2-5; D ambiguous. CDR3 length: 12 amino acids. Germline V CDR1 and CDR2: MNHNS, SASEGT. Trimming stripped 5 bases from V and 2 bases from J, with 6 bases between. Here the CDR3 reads CASSYAQETQYF. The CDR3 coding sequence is TGTGCCAGCAGTTATGCTCAAGAGACCCAGTACTTC.

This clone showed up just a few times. CDR3 DNA: TGTGCCAGCAGCCGAGGACAGCTAAACTATGGCTACACCTTC. Its translation is CASSRGQLNYGYTF. J is TRBJ1-2 and V is TRBV7-9; D may be TRBD1 (6 bases). Germline assignment: CDR1 SEHNR and CDR2 FQNEAQ (reference sequence). The CDR3 contains 14 residues. V shed 5 bases and J shed 2 bases, with 12 bases lying between them.

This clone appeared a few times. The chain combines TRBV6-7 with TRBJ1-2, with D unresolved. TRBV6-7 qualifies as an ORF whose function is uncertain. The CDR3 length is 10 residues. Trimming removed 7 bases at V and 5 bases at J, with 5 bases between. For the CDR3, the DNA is TGTGCCAGCATCTCATATGGCTACACCTTC. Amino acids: CASISYGYTF.

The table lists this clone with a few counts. The CDR3 DNA reads as TGTGCCAGCAGACGGGGCTCAGGTGAAGCTTTCTTT. Translating it yields CASRRGSGEAFF. V is TRBV25-1 and J is TRBJ1-1; possibly TRBD1 for D (5 bases). The CDR3 has 12 amino acids. Per the germline V gene, CDR1 is MGHDK and CDR2 is SYGVNS. The ends were cut back, 6 bases at V and 7 bases at J, with 12 bases in the middle.

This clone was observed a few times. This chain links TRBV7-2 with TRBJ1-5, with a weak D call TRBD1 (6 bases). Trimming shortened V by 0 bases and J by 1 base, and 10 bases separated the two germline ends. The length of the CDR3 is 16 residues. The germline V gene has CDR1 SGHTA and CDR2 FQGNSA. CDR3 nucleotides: TGTGCCAGCAGCTTAGCACCAACAGGGAGCAATCAGCCCCAGCATTTT. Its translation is CASSLAPTGSNQPQHF.

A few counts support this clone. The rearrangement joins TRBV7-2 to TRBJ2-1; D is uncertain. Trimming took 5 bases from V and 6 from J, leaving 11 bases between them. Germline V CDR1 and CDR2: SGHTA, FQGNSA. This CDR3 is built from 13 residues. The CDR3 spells CASSLIRANEQFF. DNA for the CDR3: TGTGCCAGCAGCCTGATAAGGGCCAATGAGCAGTTCTTC. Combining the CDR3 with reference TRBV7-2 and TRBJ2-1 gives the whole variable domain GAGVSQSPSNKVTEKGKDVELRCDPISGHTALYWYRQSLGQGLEFLIYFQGNSAPDKSGLPSDRFSAERTGGSVSTLTIQRTQQEDSAVYLCASSLIRANEQFFGPGTRLTVL.

Written as DNA, the CDR3 is TGTGCCACCAGCAGAGGGGGCGGACTAGCGACAGATACGCAGTATTTT. The encoded protein is CATSRGGGLATDTQYF. The chain is built from TRBV15 and TRBJ2-3; 9 bases agree with TRBD2. The ends lost 1 base at V and 3 bases at J; junction bases unmatched: 5. The CDR3 loop spans 16 amino acids. The germline V gene encodes CDR1 LNHNV and CDR2 YYDKDF (reference sequence).

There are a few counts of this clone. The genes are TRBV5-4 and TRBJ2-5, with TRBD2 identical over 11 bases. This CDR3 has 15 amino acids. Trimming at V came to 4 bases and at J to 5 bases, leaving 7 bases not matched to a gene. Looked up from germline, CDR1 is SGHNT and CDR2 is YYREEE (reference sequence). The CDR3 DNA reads TGTGCCAGCAGCCAAGGGACTAGCGGTGGGGAGACCCAGTACTTC. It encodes CASSQGTSGGETQYF.

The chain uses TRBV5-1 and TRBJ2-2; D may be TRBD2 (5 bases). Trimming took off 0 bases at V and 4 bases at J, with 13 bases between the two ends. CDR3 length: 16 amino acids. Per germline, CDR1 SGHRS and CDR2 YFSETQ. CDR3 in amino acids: CASSLGWERPTGELFF. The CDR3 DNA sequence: TGCGCCAGCAGCTTGGGATGGGAGCGTCCCACCGGGGAGCTGTTTTTT.

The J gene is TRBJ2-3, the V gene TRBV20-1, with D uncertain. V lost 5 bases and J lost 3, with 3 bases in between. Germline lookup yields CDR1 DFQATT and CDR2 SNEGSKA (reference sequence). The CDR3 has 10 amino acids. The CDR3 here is CSAQTDTQYF. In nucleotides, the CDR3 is TGCAGTGCTCAGACAGATACGCAGTATTTT.

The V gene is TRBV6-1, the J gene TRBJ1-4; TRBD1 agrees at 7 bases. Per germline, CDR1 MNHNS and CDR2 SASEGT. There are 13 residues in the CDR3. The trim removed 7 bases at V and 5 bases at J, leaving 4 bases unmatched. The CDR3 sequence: CASTRDRNEKLFF. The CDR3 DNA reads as TGTGCCAGCACGAGGGACAGAAATGAAAAACTGTTTTTT.

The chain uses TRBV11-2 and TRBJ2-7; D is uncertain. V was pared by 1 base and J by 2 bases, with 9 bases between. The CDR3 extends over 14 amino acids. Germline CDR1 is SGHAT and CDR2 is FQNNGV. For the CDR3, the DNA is TGTGCCAGCAGCTTAGCAGTATCCACCTACGAGCAGTACTTC. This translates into CASSLAVSTYEQYF.

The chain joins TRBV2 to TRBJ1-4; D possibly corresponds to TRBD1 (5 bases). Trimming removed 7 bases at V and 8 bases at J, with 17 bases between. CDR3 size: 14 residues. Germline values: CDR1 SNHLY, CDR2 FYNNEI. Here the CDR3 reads CASIRDVGGEKLFF. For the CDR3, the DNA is TGTGCCAGCATCCGGGACGTTGGAGGGGAAAAACTGTTTTTT.

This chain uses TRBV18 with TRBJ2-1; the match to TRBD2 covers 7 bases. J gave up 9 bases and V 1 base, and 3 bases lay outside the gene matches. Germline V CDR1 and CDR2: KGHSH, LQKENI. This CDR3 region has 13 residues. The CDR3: CASSPREGGEQFF. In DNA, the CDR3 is TGTGCCAGCTCACCACGGGAGGGCGGTGAGCAGTTCTTC.